Below are 17 T cell receptor beta chains sequenced from a single sample in a study of Graves' ophthalmopathy and Graves' hyperthyroidism. Amplification of TCR beta CDR3 regions used RNA transcripts. The authors performed first-round RT-PCR with HTBI primers and then a second-round multiplex PCR. TCRdb used MiXCR to reprocess the multiplex PCR reads, holding one entry per CDR3 protein. The sample holds just over 400,000 distinct CDR3 sequences, roughly 20% seen once. Sequenced material: peripheral blood. The receptor source for this set is a young woman with stable Graves' hyperthyroidism.

There are a few counts of this clonotype. CDR3 residues: CASSRPTYGYTF. CDR3 DNA sequence: TGTGCCAGCAGTAGGCCAACCTATGGCTACACCTTC. This chain links TRBV12-3 or TRBV12-4 with TRBJ1-2; D not certain. Deletions cut 5 bases from V and 4 bases from J, with 8 bases between. The CDR3 extends over 12 amino acids.

This clonotype was counted many times. The gene calls are TRBV20-1 and TRBJ1-5; 8 positions match TRBD1. The CDR3 totals 16 residues. Germline V CDR1 and CDR2: DFQATT, SNEGSKA (reference sequence). V dropped 1 base and J dropped 5; count of bases not matched to a gene: 10. The CDR3 region is CSARVQGDILYQPQHF. Here the CDR3 DNA reads TGCAGTGCTAGAGTACAGGGGGACATACTCTATCAGCCCCAGCATTTT.

This chain links TRBV6-1 with TRBJ2-2, with D perhaps TRBD2 (6 bases). Germline CDR1 and CDR2: MNHNS and SASEGT. The germline V and J ends were trimmed by 0 bases and 8 bases, with 13 bases remaining between them. This CDR3 spans 15 amino acids. Here the CDR3 reads CASSEARGGAGELFF. In nucleotides, the CDR3 is TGTGCCAGCAGTGAAGCGCGGGGCGGGGCGGGGGAGCTGTTTTTT.

The table lists this clonotype with many counts. This sequence joins TRBV6-5 and TRBJ2-5, with D hard to call. Trimming took off 2 bases at V and 2 bases at J, with 9 bases between the two ends. Germline lookup yields CDR1 MNHEY and CDR2 SVGAGI. The CDR3 has 14 residues. As DNA, the CDR3 is TGTGCCAGCAGTTACAGCAGGAGTCAAGAGACCCAGTACTTC. Its protein is CASSYSRSQETQYF.

At least ten counts were recorded for this clonotype. The chain couples TRBV20-1 to TRBJ1-5; 7 nucleotides agree with TRBD1. The CDR3 spans 17 residues. Germline V lookup: CDR1 DFQATT, CDR2 SNEGSKA (reference sequence). The trim removed 6 bases at V and 0 bases at J, leaving 14 bases unmatched. The CDR3 DNA follows: TGCAGTGCCAGGGGGGGGCAGGACCATTATAGCAATCAGCCCCAGCATTTT. Protein sequence: CSARGGQDHYSNQPQHF.

The chain combines TRBV7-8 with TRBJ2-2, with 12 bases that match TRBD2. The CDR3 totals 16 residues. Germline-derived CDR1 and CDR2 are SGHVS and FQNEAQ. Trimming removed 3 bases from V and 3 bases from J; junction bases left unmatched: 2. The CDR3: CASSFSSGGDTGELFF. The CDR3 DNA reads TGTGCCAGCAGCTTCTCTAGCGGGGGGGACACCGGGGAGCTGTTTTTT.

Turning to this clonotype: Since a much larger clone is just one base distant, this may be a read error. The chain employs TRBV7-2 and TRBJ1-5, with 8 nucleotides matching TRBD1. Germline CDR1 and CDR2: SGHTA and FQGNSA. This CDR3 region has 15 residues. As DNA, the CDR3 is TGTGCCAGCAGCCGCGGGACAGGTGTCAATCATCCCCAGCATTTT. Translated, it gives CASSRGTGVNHPQHF.

This clonotype was seen at least ten times. This chain connects TRBV7-2 to TRBJ1-3; D might be TRBD1 (5 bases). Deletions cut 3 bases from V and 8 bases from J, with 20 bases between. Germline V gives CDR1 SGHTA, CDR2 FQGNSA. The CDR3 has 16 residues. The CDR3 DNA reads as TGTGCCAGCAGCTTTCTCCGGACCAACCCGGGGGACACCATATATTTT. It codes for CASSFLRTNPGDTIYF.

This clonotype has a count of ten or more. The chain links TRBV25-1 to TRBJ1-1; no clear D. From germline, CDR1 is MGHDK and CDR2 SYGVNS. The CDR3 loop spans 12 amino acids. Trimming shortened V by 6 bases and J by 8 bases, and 13 bases separated the two germline ends. The CDR3 loop reads CASSAGRREAFF. The CDR3 nucleotides are TGTGCCAGCAGCGCGGGTCGGCGAGAAGCTTTCTTT.

This clonotype was found a few times. The V and J genes are TRBV6-1 and TRBJ2-7, with 8 bases that match TRBD1. The germline gives CDR1 MNHNS, CDR2 SASEGT. The CDR3 loop spans 16 amino acids. V lost 8 bases and J lost 3; bases outside the gene matches: 15. In DNA form, the CDR3 reads TGTGCCAGCCAACCACTGGGGACAGGCAAGTTCTACGAGCAGTACTTC. The encoded protein is CASQPLGTGKFYEQYF.

In its sample, this clonotype was seen many times. The chain carries TRBV7-2 and TRBJ2-7, with D possibly matching TRBD1 (6 bases). The germline gives CDR1 SGHTA, CDR2 FQGNSA. This CDR3 has 13 amino acids. Trimming cost V 4 bases and J 5 bases, with 12 bases left between them. CDR3 protein: CASSSGTWHEQYF. The DNA of the CDR3 is TGTGCCAGCAGCTCCGGGACATGGCACGAGCAGTACTTC. Variable domain in full (rest from reference TRBV7-2 and TRBJ2-7): GAGVSQSPSNKVTEKGKDVELRCDPISGHTALYWYRQSLGQGLEFLIYFQGNSAPDKSGLPSDRFSAERTGGSVSTLTIQRTQQEDSAVYLCASSSGTWHEQYFGPGTRLTVT.

The chain has TRBV19 and TRBJ2-1, with TRBD1 matching over 9 bases. The CDR3 has 15 residues. Per germline, CDR1 LNHDA and CDR2 SQIVND (reference sequence). The junction had 4 bases not matched to a gene; V was cut back by 7 bases and J by 0 bases. The CDR3 loop is CASKRGQGSYNEQFF. CDR3 coding DNA: TGTGCCAGTAAGAGGGGACAGGGCTCCTACAATGAGCAGTTCTTC.

The sample holds many counts of this clonotype. The chain combines TRBV24-1 with TRBJ2-2; D possibly corresponds to TRBD2 (6 bases). Germline V CDR1 and CDR2: KGHDR, SFDVKD. Trimming stripped 8 bases from V and 4 bases from J, with 34 bases between. The CDR3 covers 21 residues. This CDR3 is CATIGNPHSNGGCRGTGELFF. CDR3 DNA: TGTGCCACCATCGGGAATCCCCATTCGAACGGGGGATGTAGGGGCACCGGGGAGCTGTTTTTT.

This clonotype was observed a few times. V gene TRBV6-5 combines with J gene TRBJ2-5, with 11 bases that match TRBD2. Germline CDR1 is MNHEY and CDR2 is SVGAGI. This CDR3 region has 16 residues. V shed 0 bases and J 3 bases; nucleotides not matched to a gene: 3. CDR3 coding DNA: TGTGCCAGCAGTTACTCTCCGGGACTAGCGGAAGAGACCCAGTACTTC. Translated, it gives CASSYSPGLAEETQYF.

This clonotype was detected many times. The rearrangement links TRBV6-1 to TRBJ1-1, with TRBD1 as a possible D gene (6 bases). From germline, CDR1 is MNHNS and CDR2 SASEGT. The CDR3 has 15 residues. V lost 6 bases, J lost 4 bases, and 18 bases lay in between. CDR3 sequence: CASRDRGGAGTEAFF. CDR3 in DNA: TGTGCCAGCAGGGATAGGGGGGGCGCGGGCACTGAAGCTTTCTTT.

This clonotype was seen just once. One end of the junction varies from germline; a read error may be responsible. This chain joins TRBV7-9 and TRBJ1-1, with D unresolved. This CDR3 comprises 13 residues. Germline-derived CDR1 and CDR2 are SEHNR and FQNEAQ (reference sequence). The CDR3 here is CASSQDTDTEALF. In nucleotides, the CDR3 is TGTGCCAGCAGCCAAGACACCGACACTGAAGCTCTCTTT.

About this clonotype: The CDR3 does not end in the conserved phenylalanine or tryptophan, so this is likely a read error. The rearrangement links TRBV6-1 to TRBJ2-7; D is uncertain. CDR1 is MNHNS and CDR2 is SASEGT in the germline V gene. Trimming removed 1 base from V and 2 bases from J, with 3 bases in between. This CDR3 contains 12 residues. The CDR3 nucleotides read TGTGCCAGCAGTGAAGTTGCCTACGAGCAGTACTAC. This translates into CASSEVAYEQYY.